The next 32 T cell receptor beta chains were all read from a single sample in a study of cytomegalovirus exposure and HLA in healthy donors. It was with 60 Vbeta and 13 Jbeta primers that the PCR ran. The assay was immunoSEQ multiplex PCR, and TCRdb's table has in-frame clones only and misses some. The table records 160,000 or so clones, roughly 77% of them present only once. The sample comprised PBMCs. Every receptor here comes from a man between 18 and 35 years old in good health and CMV-seropositive.

V is TRBV5-4 and J is TRBJ1-1; D unresolved. Germline assignment: CDR1 SGHNT and CDR2 YYREEE (reference sequence). Trimming left V 2 bases short and J 1 base short, with 12 bases between. The CDR3 covers 15 residues. The CDR3 coding sequence is TGTGCCAGCAGCTTTCGGGGAAGAACGAACACTGAAGCTTTCTTT. Its protein is CASSFRGRTNTEAFF.

The chain couples TRBV2 to TRBJ2-1; 9 positions agree with TRBD2. This CDR3 comprises 14 residues. J gave up 5 bases and V 8 bases, and 7 bases lay outside the gene matches. Germline CDR1 and CDR2: SNHLY and FYNNEI. In DNA form, the CDR3 reads TGTGCCAGCCGCACTAGCGGGCCTGACAATGAGCAGTTCTTC. Protein product: CASRTSGPDNEQFF.

This sequence joins TRBV5-6 and TRBJ1-4; 7 bases are a match to TRBD1. Germline assignment: CDR1 SGHDT and CDR2 YYEEEE. After removal of 4 bases from V and 8 bases from J, the junction contained 11 bases not matched to a gene. The CDR3 spans 15 residues. CDR3 protein: CASSLRTGLNEKLFF. CDR3 sequence (DNA): TGTGCCAGCAGCCTGAGGACAGGATTAAACGAAAAACTGTTTTTT.

The V and J genes are TRBV29-1 and TRBJ2-1, with TRBD1 matching over 8 bases. The CDR3 is 15 amino acids. Germline CDR1 is SQVTM and CDR2 is ANQGSEA. Unmatched junction bases numbered 10, after V lost 6 bases and J lost 3 bases. CDR3 residues: CSVDTGGQNYNEQFF. CDR3 coding DNA: TGCAGCGTAGACACAGGGGGTCAGAACTACAATGAGCAGTTCTTC.

V is TRBV30 and J is TRBJ1-1; tentative D call: TRBD1 (6 bases). The germline V gene has CDR1 GTSNPN and CDR2 SVGIG (reference sequence). This CDR3 is built from 14 residues. V dropped 5 bases and J dropped 0 bases, with 13 bases sitting between them. CDR3 amino acids: CAWFGQTLNTEAFF. The CDR3, as DNA: TGTGCCTGGTTTGGACAGACTTTGAACACTGAAGCTTTCTTT.

The chain couples TRBV20-1 to TRBJ2-3; no clear D gene. CDR1 is DFQATT, CDR2 SNEGSKA, per germline (reference sequence). This CDR3 region has 11 residues. Trimming removed 5 bases from V and 5 bases from J, with 8 bases in between. In DNA form, the CDR3 reads TGCAGTGCTCCTTACGGAGATACGCAGTATTTT. Residues: CSAPYGDTQYF.

The chain couples TRBV7-9 to TRBJ1-3; 7 bases agree with TRBD1. The CDR3 covers 18 residues. V gave up 4 bases and J gave up 0 bases; unmatched junction bases: 12. CDR1 is SEHNR and CDR2 is FQNEAQ in the germline V gene (reference sequence). The CDR3 DNA is TGTGCCAGCAGCTCCTCGCTGACAGGGAGCCTCTCTGGAAACACCATATATTTT. It is translated as CASSSSLTGSLSGNTIYF. Looking up the rest from reference TRBV7-9 and TRBJ1-3 gives the full variable domain: DTGVSQNPRHKITKRGQNVTFRCDPISEHNRLYWYRQTLGQGPEFLTYFQNEAQLEKSRLLSDRFSAERPKGSFSTLEIQRTEQGDSAMYLCASSSSLTGSLSGNTIYFGEGSWLTVV.

V usage is TRBV7-9 and J usage is TRBJ2-2, with a tentative D call TRBD1 (5 bases). The CDR3 is 14 residues long. Looked up from germline, CDR1 is SEHNR and CDR2 is FQNEAQ (reference sequence). V was pared by 7 bases and J by 7 bases, with 16 bases between. This chain's CDR3 is CASNSRDSGGELFF. In DNA form, the CDR3 reads TGTGCCAGCAACAGCAGGGATTCCGGCGGGGAGCTGTTTTTT. The whole variable domain, filled in from reference TRBV7-9 and TRBJ2-2, reads DTGVSQNPRHKITKRGQNVTFRCDPISEHNRLYWYRQTLGQGPEFLTYFQNEAQLEKSRLLSDRFSAERPKGSFSTLEIQRTEQGDSAMYLCASNSRDSGGELFFGEGSRLTVL.

The chain employs TRBV2 and TRBJ2-1; tentatively, D is TRBD2 (6 bases). Trimming pared 3 bases from V and 0 bases from J, leaving 12 bases between. The CDR3 runs to 16 residues. Germline CDR1 is SNHLY and CDR2 is FYNNEI. In DNA, the CDR3 is TGTGCCAGCAGTGACGTAGCGGTAAGCTCCTACAATGAGCAGTTCTTC. It specifies CASSDVAVSSYNEQFF. The full variable domain, completed using reference TRBV2 and TRBJ2-1, is EPEVTQTPSHQVTQMGQEVILRCVPISNHLYFYWYRQILGQKVEFLVSFYNNEISEKSEIFDDQFSVERPDGSNFTLKIRSTKLEDSAMYFCASSDVAVSSYNEQFFGPGTRLTVL.

The chain uses TRBV7-2 and TRBJ2-7, with 10 bases matching TRBD2. CDR3 size: 18 residues. The germline V gene has CDR1 SGHTA and CDR2 FQGNSA. J lost 4 bases, V lost 5 bases, and 17 bases had no gene match. CDR3 nucleotide sequence: TGTGCCAGCAGCCCTTTACCTTATCTAGCGGGGGTGCCTTACGAGCAGTACGTC. Residues: CASSPLPYLAGVPYEQYV.

Only one count was recorded for this clone. The genes are TRBV19 and TRBJ1-1; the D gene is possibly TRBD1 (5 bases). V was pared by 2 bases and J by 6 bases, with 13 bases between. This CDR3 comprises 14 residues. CDR1 and CDR2 from the germline V gene are LNHDA and SQIVND (reference sequence). The CDR3 sequence: CASSIKGQGSEAFF. DNA for the CDR3: TGTGCCAGTAGTATAAAAGGGCAGGGTTCTGAAGCTTTCTTT.

For the CDR3, the DNA is TGTGCCGAGGGTGGGGGGGAGACCCAGTACTTC. Amino acids: CAEGGGETQYF. The chain combines TRBV11-2 with TRBJ2-5, with D maybe TRBD2 (6 bases). The germline gives CDR1 SGHAT, CDR2 FQNNGV. This CDR3 has 11 amino acids. V lost 11 bases and J 5 bases, leaving 12 bases between the germline ends.

This chain uses TRBV14 with TRBJ2-3; D not resolved. The CDR3 sequence is 13 residues long. Germline CDR1 is SGHDN and CDR2 is FVKESK. Trimming stripped 3 bases from V and 4 bases from J, with 8 bases between. The CDR3 is CASSQGPADTQYF. For the CDR3, the DNA is TGTGCCAGCAGCCAGGGCCCAGCAGATACGCAGTATTTT.

The chain joins TRBV28 to TRBJ1-2; tentative D call: TRBD1 (5 bases). Per the germline V gene, CDR1 is MDHEN and CDR2 is SYDVKM. The CDR3 is made up of 12 amino acids. Trimming took off 6 bases at V and 2 bases at J, with 7 bases between the two ends. CDR3 protein: CASSRGNYGYTF. CDR3 bases: TGTGCCAGCAGCCGGGGGAACTATGGCTACACCTTC.

The V call is TRBV6-1, the J call TRBJ2-7, with 10 bases identical to TRBD1. The CDR3 sequence is 19 residues long. CDR1 and CDR2 (germline): MNHNS, SASEGT. After removal of 3 bases from V and 2 bases from J, the junction contained 16 bases not matched to a gene. As DNA, the CDR3 is TGTGCCAGCAGTGACGGGATGGGACAGGGGTTTATTGGGACCTACGAGCAGTACGTC. Residues: CASSDGMGQGFIGTYEQYV.

This clone was picked up a small number of times. The V gene is TRBV6-4, the J gene TRBJ2-1; the D gene is possibly TRBD2 (6 bases). This CDR3 spans 14 amino acids. V was pared by 0 bases and J by 6 bases, with 9 bases between. CDR1 is MRHNA and CDR2 is SNTAGT in the germline V gene. CDR3 region: CASSDSDGGNEQFF. CDR3 nucleotides: TGTGCCAGCAGTGACTCGGACGGGGGCAATGAGCAGTTCTTC.

This chain connects TRBV6-6 to TRBJ1-4; D uncertain. The CDR3 covers 14 residues. V was clipped by 8 bases and J by 8 bases, with 18 bases between them. Germline loops: CDR1 MNHNY, CDR2 SVGAGI (reference sequence). The CDR3 sequence is CASYPRPGGEKLFF. DNA of the CDR3: TGTGCCAGCTACCCTCGGCCGGGTGGGGAAAAACTGTTTTTT.

The genes are TRBV7-2 and TRBJ2-4; 12 bases are a match to TRBD2. V was pared by 6 bases and J by 7 bases, with 10 bases of the junction left unmatched. CDR1 and CDR2 from the germline V gene are SGHTA and FQGNSA. CDR3 length: 16 amino acids. CDR3 sequence reads: CASSLSSGGVRNIQYF. In nucleotides, the CDR3 is TGTGCCAGCAGTTTATCTAGCGGGGGGGTTCGGAACATTCAGTACTTC.

The genes are TRBV6-4 and TRBJ2-1, with 11 bases that match TRBD2. Germline V gene data show CDR1 as MRHNA and CDR2 as SNTAGT. The CDR3 loop spans 13 amino acids. J gave up 10 bases and V 5 bases, and 4 bases lay outside the gene matches. CDR3 amino acids: CASSLAGGGEQFF. DNA for the CDR3: TGTGCCAGCAGTTTAGCGGGAGGGGGGGAGCAGTTCTTC.

The chain employs TRBV2 and TRBJ1-4; D is unresolved. V shed 2 bases and J shed 5 bases, with 12 bases lying between them. The CDR3 sequence is 15 residues long. Germline-derived CDR1 and CDR2 are SNHLY and FYNNEI. DNA of the CDR3: TGTGCCAGCAGTGAATCGTCGGGGAGAAATGAAAAACTGTTTTTT. Amino acids: CASSESSGRNEKLFF. Combining the CDR3 with reference TRBV2 and TRBJ1-4 gives the whole variable domain EPEVTQTPSHQVTQMGQEVILRCVPISNHLYFYWYRQILGQKVEFLVSFYNNEISEKSEIFDDQFSVERPDGSNFTLKIRSTKLEDSAMYFCASSESSGRNEKLFFGSGTQLSVL.

V usage is TRBV19 and J usage is TRBJ1-1, with D unclear. V lost 4 bases and J lost 1, with 13 bases in between. The CDR3 runs to 15 residues. Per germline, CDR1 LNHDA and CDR2 SQIVND (reference sequence). CDR3 in amino acids: CASSTEITENTEAFF. CDR3 DNA: TGTGCCAGTAGTACAGAAATCACAGAGAACACTGAAGCTTTCTTT.

The V call is TRBV7-9, the J call TRBJ1-2; 8 bases are shared with TRBD1. CDR3 length equals 17 residues. Germline V gene data show CDR1 as SEHNR and CDR2 as FQNEAQ (reference sequence). V lost 1 base to trimming and J lost 0 bases; unmatched junction nucleotides: 7. CDR3 nucleotides: TGTGCCAGCAGCTTAGAGGGACAGGTGGACACTAACTATGGCTACACCTTC. Amino acids: CASSLEGQVDTNYGYTF.

The sample holds a few counts of this clone. The gene calls are TRBV5-7 and TRBJ2-3, with 10 bases aligning to TRBD2. TRBV5-7 is given ORF status, its function remaining uncertain. Germline trimming cut 3 bases from V and 1 base from J; bases unmatched to any gene: 5. The CDR3 totals 16 residues. In nucleotides, the CDR3 is TGTGCCAGCAGCTCCCCCGGGACTAGCGGCACAGATACGCAGTATTTT. This sequence encodes CASSSPGTSGTDTQYF.

This rearrangement joins TRBV2 to TRBJ2-3, with TRBD2 as a possible D gene (6 bases). The V end was cut by 3 bases, the J end by 3 bases, with 13 bases between. CDR1 is SNHLY, CDR2 FYNNEI, per germline. This CDR3 contains 15 residues. The CDR3 region is CASSDPGERTDTQYF. CDR3 nucleotides: TGTGCCAGCAGTGATCCGGGGGAAAGGACAGATACGCAGTATTTT.

This sequence joins TRBV23-1 and TRBJ2-2; TRBD2 matches 8 bases. TRBV23-1 is an open reading frame, and its role is uncertain. This CDR3 has 17 residues. Losses at the gene ends were 8 bases for V and 0 bases for J; bases not matched to a gene: 11. CDR3 amino acids: CASGGGLADANTGELFF. CDR3 bases: TGCGCCAGCGGCGGGGGGCTGGCGGACGCGAACACCGGGGAGCTGTTTTTT.

V and J are TRBV10-2 and TRBJ2-5, with TRBD2 identical over 11 bases. V was clipped by 10 bases and J by 0 bases; unmatched bases: 4. This CDR3 contains 14 residues. Germline V gene data show CDR1 as WSHSY and CDR2 as SAAADI. The CDR3 here is CATLAGGYQETQYF. The DNA for the CDR3 is TGCGCCACCCTAGCGGGAGGTTACCAAGAGACCCAGTACTTC.

This clone was picked up a small number of times. This rearrangement joins TRBV29-1 to TRBJ1-1; 8 bases agree with TRBD1. The V gene end was trimmed by 4 bases and the J gene end by 4 bases; junction bases not matched to a gene: 8. This CDR3 contains 14 residues. CDR1 and CDR2 (germline): SQVTM, ANQGSEA. The CDR3 sequence: CSVAPGGRVTEAFF. The CDR3 DNA is TGCAGCGTTGCCCCAGGGGGCCGGGTCACTGAAGCTTTCTTT. Together with reference TRBV29-1 and TRBJ1-1, the CDR3 gives the full variable domain: SAVISQKPSRDICQRGTSLTIQCQVDSQVTMMFWYRQQPGQSLTLIATANQGSEATYESGFVIDKFPISRPNLTFSTLTVSNMSPEDSSIYLCSVAPGGRVTEAFFGQGTRLTVV.

For this clone: Germline and junction disagree at one end, which may indicate a read error. This chain links TRBV19 with TRBJ1-6, with no clear D. The CDR3 covers 14 residues. CDR1 is LNHDA, CDR2 SQIVND, per germline (reference sequence). Written as DNA, the CDR3 is TGTGCCAGTAATATAGACAACTATAATTCACCCCTCCACTTT. It translates to CASNIDNYNSPLHF.

The chain uses TRBV7-9 and TRBJ2-5; the match to TRBD1 covers 8 bases. The CDR3 extends over 14 amino acids. V trimming: 5 bases; J trimming: 2 bases; junction bases outside the gene matches: 4. Germline-derived CDR1 and CDR2 are SEHNR and FQNEAQ (reference sequence). The CDR3 nucleotides read TGTGCCAGCAGCGAACGGGACAGGCAAGAGACCCAGTACTTC. It codes for CASSERDRQETQYF.

The chain carries TRBV5-1 and TRBJ1-2; D not certain. CDR3 length: 16 amino acids. The V gene's germline CDR1 is SGHRS and CDR2 YFSETQ. The V gene lost 0 bases and the J gene lost 4 bases, with 16 bases spanning the gap. CDR3 DNA: TGCGCCAGCAGCTTGGAGAGGCCCAACACCGGCTATGGCTACACCTTC. Translating gives CASSLERPNTGYGYTF.

CDR3 residues: CASSQEGAETDTQYF. In DNA form, the CDR3 reads TGTGCCAGCAGCCAAGAGGGAGCGGAGACAGATACGCAGTATTTT. The chain has TRBV14 and TRBJ2-3, with D possibly TRBD2 on 5 matching bases. V was cut by 0 bases and J by 3 bases, with 10 bases left in between. This CDR3 has 15 residues. Germline values: CDR1 SGHDN, CDR2 FVKESK.

The DNA of the CDR3 is TGTGCCAGCAGCCCCTACAGGGGGCATGTCGGGGAGACCCAGTACTTC. Translated: CASSPYRGHVGETQYF. This chain links TRBV7-2 with TRBJ2-5; 9 positions match TRBD1. Germline values: CDR1 SGHTA, CDR2 FQGNSA. The CDR3 loop spans 16 amino acids. J was trimmed by 5 bases and V by 5 bases; bases with no gene match: 12.